In its sample, the clone carrying this T cell receptor (beta chain) was seen a few times. Its antigen is still unknown. The data belong to a study of T cells after yellow fever vaccination. Study in general: For low cell numbers, libraries were made with SMART-Seq v4 Ultra Low Input.

In making TCR cDNA, 5'RACE template switching added a universal primer site and UMIs to it. TCRdb fed the 5' RACE reads into MiXCR, producing one record per CDR3 protein. The table records fewer than 350,000 distinct CDR3 sequences, 8.7% of them present only once. The germline CDR1 and CDR2 sequences are SGHRS and YFSETQ. CDR3 length equals 15 residues. Trimming cost V 4 bases and J 8 bases, with 21 bases left between them. Study results and caveats: After the booster, 96% of CD4 and 88% of CD8 primary-response clones were re-detected. Among all clonotypes, a small share was observed in both CD4 and CD8 compartments.

The specimen was PBMCs, collected on the day of the first yellow fever vaccination. This TCR was recovered from a man aged 18 to 30 who received the YFV17D yellow fever vaccine. J is TRBJ1-2 and V is TRBV5-1; D is uncertain. The CDR3 here is CASSPYILSPEGYTF. The CDR3 DNA is TGCGCCAGCAGCCCTTACATCCTCAGTCCGGAAGGCTACACCTTC.